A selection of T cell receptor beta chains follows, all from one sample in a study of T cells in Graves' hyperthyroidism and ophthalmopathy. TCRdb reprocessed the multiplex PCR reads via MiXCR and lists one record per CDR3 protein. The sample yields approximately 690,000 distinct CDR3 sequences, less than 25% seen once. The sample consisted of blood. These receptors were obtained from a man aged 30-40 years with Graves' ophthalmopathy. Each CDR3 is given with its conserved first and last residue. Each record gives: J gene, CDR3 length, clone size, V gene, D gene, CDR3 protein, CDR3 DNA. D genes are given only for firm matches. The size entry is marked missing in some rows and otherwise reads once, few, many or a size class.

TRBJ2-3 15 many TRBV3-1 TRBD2 CASSPAGSSTDTQYF TGTGCCAGCAGCCCAGCGGGAAGCTCTACAGATACGCAGTATTTT
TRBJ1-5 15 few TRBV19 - CASSIVTPRDQPQHF TGTGCCAGTAGTATAGTGACGCCACGGGATCAGCCCCAGCATTTT
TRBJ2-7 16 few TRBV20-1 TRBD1 CSASGVLDRGTHEQYF TGCAGTGCTAGTGGGGTGCTGGACAGGGGAACCCACGAGCAGTACTTC
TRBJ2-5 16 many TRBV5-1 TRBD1 CASSRGTGVNQETQYF TGCGCCAGCAGCCGGGGGACAGGGGTAAACCAAGAGACCCAGTACTTC
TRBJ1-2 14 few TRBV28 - CASSLSAAFYGYTF TGTGCCAGCAGTTTATCGGCAGCTTTCTATGGCTACACCTTC
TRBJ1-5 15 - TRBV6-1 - CASREDTGPDQPQHF TGTGCCAGCAGGGAGGACACCGGGCCGGATCAGCCCCAGCATTTT
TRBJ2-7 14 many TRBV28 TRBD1 CASSFSTGGYEQYF TGTGCCAGCAGTTTCAGCACAGGGGGCTACGAGCAGTACTTC
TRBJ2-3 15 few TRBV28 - CASINDAPSTDTQYF TGTGCCAGCATTAACGACGCTCCTAGCACAGATACGCAGTATTTT
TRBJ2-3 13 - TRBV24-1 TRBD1 CATLDRGTDTQYF TGTGCCACCCTCGACAGGGGCACAGATACGCAGTATTTT
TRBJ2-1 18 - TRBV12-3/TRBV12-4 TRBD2 CASRIRPSAGRAYNEQFF TGTGCCAGCAGAATTAGACCTTCGGCCGGGAGGGCCTACAATGAGCAGTTCTTC
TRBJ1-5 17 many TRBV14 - CASSQVPPQGLGQPQHF TGTGCCAGCAGCCAAGTGCCTCCGCAGGGTTTGGGTCAGCCCCAGCATTTT
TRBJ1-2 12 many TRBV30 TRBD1 CAWSPGQGGYTF TGTGCCTGGAGTCCGGGACAGGGGGGCTACACCTTC
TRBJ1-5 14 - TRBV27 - CASSVDAGNQPQHF TGTGCCAGCAGTGTCGACGCGGGCAATCAGCCCCAGCATTTT
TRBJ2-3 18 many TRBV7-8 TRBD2 CASRKERTSGRHTDTQYF TGTGCCAGCAGGAAAGAACGGACTAGCGGGAGGCACACAGATACGCAGTATTTT
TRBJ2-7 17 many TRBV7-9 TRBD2 CASSLARLAAGTYEQYF TGTGCCAGCAGCTTAGCGCGGCTAGCGGCCGGTACCTACGAGCAGTACTTC
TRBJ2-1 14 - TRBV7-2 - CASSFDHTYNEQFF TGTGCCAGCAGCTTTGACCACACCTACAATGAGCAGTTCTTC
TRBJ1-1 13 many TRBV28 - CASSNRLNTEAFF TGTGCCAGCAGTAATCGATTGAACACTGAAGCTTTCTTT
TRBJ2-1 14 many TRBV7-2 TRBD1 CASRGQGSYNEQFF TGTGCCAGCAGAGGACAGGGTTCCTACAATGAGCAGTTCTTC
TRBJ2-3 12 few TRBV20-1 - CSVWQGSDTQYF TGCAGTGTTTGGCAGGGTTCAGATACGCAGTATTTT
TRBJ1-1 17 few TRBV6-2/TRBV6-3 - CASSPSGGSPGLTEAFF TGTGCCAGCAGCCCCTCCGGCGGCTCCCCGGGATTAACTGAAGCTTTCTTT
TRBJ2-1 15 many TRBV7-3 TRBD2 CASSFQGGRGDEQFF TGTGCCAGCAGCTTTCAAGGCGGGAGAGGAGATGAGCAGTTCTTC
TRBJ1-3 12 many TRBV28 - CAGGTPGNTIYF TGCGCTGGAGGGACCCCTGGAAACACCATATATTTT
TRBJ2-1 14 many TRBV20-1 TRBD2 CSAWSGREDNEQFF TGCAGTGCTTGGAGCGGGAGGGAGGACAATGAGCAGTTCTTC
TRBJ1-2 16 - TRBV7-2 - CASSLDIGRANYGYTF TGTGCCAGCAGCTTAGATATCGGGAGGGCGAACTATGGCTACACCTTC
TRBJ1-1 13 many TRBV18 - CASSPGEGYEAFF TGTGCCAGCTCACCGGGCGAAGGCTATGAAGCTTTCTTT
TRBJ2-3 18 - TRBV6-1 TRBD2 CASSEPWLAGSNTDTQYF TGTGCCAGCAGTGAACCGTGGCTAGCGGGCTCCAACACAGATACGCAGTATTTT
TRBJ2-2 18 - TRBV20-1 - CSARVPDPGTGSTGELFF TGCAGTGCTAGAGTCCCTGATCCGGGAACAGGGTCCACCGGGGAGCTGTTTTTT
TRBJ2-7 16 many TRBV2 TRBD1 CARRLVAGDSSYEQYF TGTGCCAGAAGGCTGGTAGCAGGGGACAGCTCCTACGAGCAGTACTTC
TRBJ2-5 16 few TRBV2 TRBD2 CASSEELAAAQETQYF TGTGCCAGCAGTGAAGAACTAGCGGCCGCCCAAGAGACCCAGTACTTC
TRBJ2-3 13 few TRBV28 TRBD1 CASSFSQGVTQYF TGTGCCAGCAGTTTCTCGCAGGGGGTCACGCAGTATTTT